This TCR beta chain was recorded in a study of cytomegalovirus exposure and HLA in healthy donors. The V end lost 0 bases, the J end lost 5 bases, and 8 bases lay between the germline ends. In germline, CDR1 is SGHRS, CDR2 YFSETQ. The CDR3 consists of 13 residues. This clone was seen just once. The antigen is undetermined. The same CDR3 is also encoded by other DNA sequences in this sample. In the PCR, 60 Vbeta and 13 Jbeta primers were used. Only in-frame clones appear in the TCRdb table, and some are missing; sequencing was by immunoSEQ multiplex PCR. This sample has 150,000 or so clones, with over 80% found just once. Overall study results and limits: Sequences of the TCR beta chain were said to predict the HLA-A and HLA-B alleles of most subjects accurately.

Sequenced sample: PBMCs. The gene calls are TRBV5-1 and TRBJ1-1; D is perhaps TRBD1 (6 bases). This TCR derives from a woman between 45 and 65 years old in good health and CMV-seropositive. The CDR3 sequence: CASSLEQGTEAFF. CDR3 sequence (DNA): TGCGCCAGCAGCTTGGAACAGGGAACTGAAGCTTTCTTT.